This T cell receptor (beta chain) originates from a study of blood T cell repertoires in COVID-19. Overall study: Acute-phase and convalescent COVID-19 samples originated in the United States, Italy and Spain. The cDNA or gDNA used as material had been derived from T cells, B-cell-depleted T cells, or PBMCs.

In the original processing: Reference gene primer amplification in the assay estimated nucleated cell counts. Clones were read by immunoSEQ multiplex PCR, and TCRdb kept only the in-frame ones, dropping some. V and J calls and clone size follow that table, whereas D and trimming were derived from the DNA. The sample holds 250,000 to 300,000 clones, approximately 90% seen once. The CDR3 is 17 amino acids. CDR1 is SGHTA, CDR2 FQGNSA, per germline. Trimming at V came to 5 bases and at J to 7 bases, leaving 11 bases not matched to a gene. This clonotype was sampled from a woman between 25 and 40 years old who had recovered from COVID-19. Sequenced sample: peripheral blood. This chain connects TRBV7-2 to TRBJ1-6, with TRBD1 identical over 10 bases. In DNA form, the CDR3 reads TGTGCCAGCAGCACGGGGGGACAGGGGTTAGGGAATTCACCCCTCCACTTT. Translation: CASSTGGQGLGNSPLHF.